The clone carrying this TCR beta chain was counted a single time. Germline loops: CDR1 SGHAT, CDR2 FQNNGV. The CDR3 loop spans 16 amino acids. With 0 bases clipped from V and 3 bases from J, the junction kept 6 bases outside the gene matches. This record belongs to a study of OX40 agonist ivuxolimab in advanced cancers. Study details: Patients took ivuxolimab, an agonistic anti-OX40 (CD134) antibody. While on treatment, patients had intravenous ivuxolimab at 0.01 to 10 mg/kg every 2 weeks. Partial responses were achieved by three patients: one hepatocellular carcinoma, two cutaneous melanoma.

Measured with immunoSEQ multiplex PCR; TCRdb has only the in-frame clones, and not every one. The sample shows 70,000 to 95,000 clones, 88% of them seen only once. The TCR comes from an adult with an advanced solid tumor such as melanoma, head and neck, liver or kidney cancer. The chain joins TRBV11-2 to TRBJ2-7; TRBD2 aligns across 9 bases. The material was CD4+ or CD8+ T cells sorted from blood, obtained in a trial of the OX40 agonist ivuxolimab. CDR3 amino acids: CASSLDPGSGGYEQYF. DNA for the CDR3: TGTGCCAGCAGCTTAGATCCTGGTAGCGGGGGCTACGAGCAGTACTTC.